One sample yielded the 31 T cell receptor beta chains listed below, sequenced in a study of blood T cell repertoires in COVID-19. Profiled with immunoSEQ multiplex PCR; TCRdb holds only in-frame clones, not every one. This sample carries fewer than 300,000 clones, 86% of them seen once, and the ten largest clones take about 12%. Sequencing input: peripheral blood. The receptors were gathered from a woman in her thirties with COVID-19, enrolled during active disease.

The J gene is TRBJ1-1, the V gene TRBV15; possibly TRBD1 for D (6 bases). The CDR3 spans 13 residues. Germline CDR1 and CDR2: LNHNV and YYDKDF (reference sequence). V was cut by 5 bases and J by 10 bases, with 17 bases left in between. The CDR3 nucleotides read TGTGCCACCAGCGGCGACAGGCGGTTTAGAGCTTTCTTT. Its protein is CATSGDRRFRAFF.

This clone was counted a few times. CDR3: CASQGPPTDTQYF. CDR3 DNA: TGTGCCAGCCAGGGGCCCCCCACAGATACGCAGTATTTT. This chain uses TRBV12-3 or TRBV12-4 with TRBJ2-3; weak D call: TRBD1 (6 bases). The CDR3 covers 13 residues. V was trimmed by 8 bases and J by 2 bases, leaving 11 bases between them.

This rearrangement joins TRBV6-5 to TRBJ1-5; D is undetermined. Trimming stripped 10 bases from V and 8 bases from J, with 9 bases between. CDR3 length equals 10 residues. Germline V CDR1 and CDR2: MNHEY, SVGAGI. CDR3 sequence reads: CAIAIEPQHF. The CDR3 nucleotides are TGTGCCATTGCCATAGAGCCCCAGCATTTT.

This clone is a singleton in its sample. The V call is TRBV19, the J call TRBJ1-1; D call uncertain. The germline CDR1 and CDR2 sequences are LNHDA and SQIVND (reference sequence). This CDR3 is 13 amino acids long. V lost 6 bases and J 1 base, leaving 9 bases between the germline ends. The CDR3 nucleotides read TGTGCCAGTAGAATTTTACAGAACACTGAAGCTTTCTTT. It encodes CASRILQNTEAFF.

This clone has just one count. This rearrangement joins TRBV18 to TRBJ1-4, with a weak D call TRBD1 (5 bases). The CDR3 sequence is 13 residues long. Germline V gives CDR1 KGHSH, CDR2 LQKENI. Trimming removed 6 bases from V and 5 bases from J, with 10 bases in between. DNA for the CDR3: TGTGCCAGCTCTCCGGGGGTAAATGAAAAACTGTTTTTT. Encoded protein: CASSPGVNEKLFF.

The V gene is TRBV6-5, the J gene TRBJ1-3; 9 positions match TRBD1. There are 15 residues in the CDR3. Germline V gene sequence: CDR1 MNHEY, CDR2 SVGAGI. Germline trimming cut 0 bases from V and 4 bases from J; bases unmatched to any gene: 1. CDR3 protein: CASSYSGTGGNTIYF. CDR3 coding DNA: TGTGCCAGCAGTTACTCGGGGACAGGGGGAAACACCATATATTTT.

J is TRBJ2-7 and V is TRBV30; weak D call: TRBD1 (6 bases). Germline V CDR1 and CDR2: GTSNPN, SVGIG (reference sequence). V gave up 2 bases and J gave up 2 bases, with 16 bases separating them. CDR3 length: 15 amino acids. The CDR3 bases are TGTGCCTGGAGTCGGGGCAGGACAGTGACCTACGAGCAGTACTTC. Its translation is CAWSRGRTVTYEQYF.

The CDR3 here is CASSRTGFAPLHF. In DNA, the CDR3 is TGTGCCAGCAGTCGGACAGGGTTTGCACCCCTCCACTTT. The V and J genes are TRBV12-3 or TRBV12-4 and TRBJ1-6, with TRBD1 identical over 8 bases. This CDR3 contains 13 residues. With V trimmed by 5 bases and J by 11 bases, 5 bases remained unmatched.

The chain links TRBV18 to TRBJ1-2; a weak D match, TRBD1 (6 bases). The CDR3 length is 15 residues. The germline CDR1 and CDR2 sequences are KGHSH and LQKENI. Trimming cost V 6 bases and J 6 bases, with 20 bases left between them. DNA for the CDR3: TGTGCCAGCTCTCACTCCAGGGGTATTACGGATGGCTACACCTTC. This sequence encodes CASSHSRGITDGYTF.

V and J are TRBV29-1 and TRBJ2-7; D is unclear. Germline CDR1 reads SQVTM; CDR2 reads ANQGSEA. The CDR3 runs to 11 residues. Trimming cost V 4 bases and J 3 bases, with 7 bases left between them. CDR3 coding DNA: TGCAGCGTTGTACAGATCTACGAGCAGTACTTC. This codes for CSVVQIYEQYF.

This chain joins TRBV5-1 and TRBJ1-1; D perhaps matches TRBD1 (6 bases). The CDR3 runs to 13 residues. V was trimmed by 5 bases and J by 5 bases, leaving 13 bases between them. The V gene's germline CDR1 is SGHRS and CDR2 YFSETQ. The CDR3 DNA follows: TGCGCCAGCAGAAGTGTTGGACAGACTGAAGCTTTCTTT. Amino acid sequence: CASRSVGQTEAFF.

The rearrangement joins TRBV12-3 or TRBV12-4 to TRBJ2-4; D gene unclear. The CDR3 sequence is 13 residues long. Trimming removed 6 bases from V and 7 bases from J, with 13 bases in between. The DNA for the CDR3 is TGTGCCAGCAGGAGTACCTTGTATAACATTCAGTACTTC. Residues: CASRSTLYNIQYF.

V is TRBV19 and J is TRBJ2-3, with 7 nucleotides matching TRBD2. From germline, CDR1 is LNHDA and CDR2 SQIVND (reference sequence). CDR3 length: 13 residues. V gave up 5 bases and J gave up 4 bases; unmatched junction bases: 3. The CDR3, as DNA: TGTGCCAGTAGTGAGGCGGGAGCAGATACGCAGTATTTT. Translated: CASSEAGADTQYF.

This clone was seen a single time. The chain couples TRBV6-5 to TRBJ2-1, with TRBD1 identical over 9 bases. V was pared by 6 bases and J by 8 bases, with 8 bases of the junction left unmatched. Germline CDR1 is MNHEY and CDR2 is SVGAGI. The CDR3 is made up of 14 amino acids. The CDR3 protein is CASSKGRTGDEQFF. Written as DNA, the CDR3 is TGTGCCAGCAGCAAGGGTCGGACAGGGGATGAGCAGTTCTTC.

V and J are TRBV4-1 and TRBJ2-3; TRBD2 is a possible D gene (6 bases). Germline loops: CDR1 MGHRA, CDR2 YSYEKL. V shed 3 bases and J shed 3 bases, with 19 bases lying between them. The CDR3 length is 17 residues. The CDR3 is CASSHLAGTQTTDTQYF. The CDR3 DNA follows: TGCGCCAGCAGCCATCTCGCCGGGACTCAGACGACAGATACGCAGTATTTT.

The J gene is TRBJ1-2, the V gene TRBV19, with TRBD1 identical over 7 bases. The trim removed 6 bases at V and 0 bases at J, leaving 4 bases unmatched. Per the germline V gene, CDR1 is LNHDA and CDR2 is SQIVND (reference sequence). This CDR3 is 14 amino acids long. The CDR3 nucleotides read TGTGCCAGTAGCCCCGGGACAGCTAACTATGGCTACACCTTC. It yields the protein CASSPGTANYGYTF.

The V and J genes are TRBV27 and TRBJ1-1; 7 bases fit TRBD1. This CDR3 contains 14 residues. V lost 3 bases and J lost 0; bases outside the gene matches: 1. CDR1 is MNHEY, CDR2 SMNVEV, per germline (reference sequence). CDR3 coding DNA: TGTGCCAGCAGTTTGGGGACAGTGAACACTGAAGCTTTCTTT. It yields the protein CASSLGTVNTEAFF.

The chain uses TRBV14 and TRBJ2-3; TRBD2 is a possible D gene (6 bases). This CDR3 is 13 amino acids long. Germline CDR1 SGHDN, CDR2 FVKESK. V was pared by 0 bases and J by 6 bases, with 7 bases between. CDR3 nucleotide sequence: TGTGCCAGCAGCCAAGACCGGGAGGATACGCAGTATTTT. Translation: CASSQDREDTQYF. Drawing the rest from reference TRBV14 and TRBJ2-3, the complete variable domain is EAGVTQFPSHSVIEKGQTVTLRCDPISGHDNLYWYRRVMGKEIKFLLHFVKESKQDESGMPNNRFLAERTGGTYSTLKVQPAELEDSGVYFCASSQDREDTQYFGPGTRLTVL.

The V and J genes are TRBV11-2 and TRBJ2-3, with 12 bases lining up with TRBD2. Losses at the gene ends were 1 base for V and 0 bases for J; bases not matched to a gene: 5. From germline, CDR1 is SGHAT and CDR2 FQNNGV. The length of the CDR3 is 18 residues. The chain's CDR3 is CASSLVGTSGGSTDTQYF. Written as DNA, the CDR3 is TGTGCCAGCAGCTTAGTTGGAACTAGCGGGGGGAGCACAGATACGCAGTATTTT. Filled out from reference TRBV11-2 and TRBJ2-3, the complete variable domain reads EAGVAQSPRYKIIEKRQSVAFWCNPISGHATLYWYQQILGQGPKLLIQFQNNGVVDDSQLPKDRFSAERLKGVDSTLKIQPAKLEDSAVYLCASSLVGTSGGSTDTQYFGPGTRLTVL.

This chain links TRBV6-4 with TRBJ2-3; D is perhaps TRBD2 (6 bases). V was trimmed by 0 bases and J by 4 bases, leaving 8 bases between them. The CDR3 runs 14 residues. Germline CDR1 reads MRHNA; CDR2 reads SNTAGT. The CDR3 DNA sequence: TGTGCCAGCAGTGACTCAACGGGGGCAGATACGCAGTATTTT. This codes for CASSDSTGADTQYF.

This clone was detected only once. The gene calls are TRBV27 and TRBJ2-6; TRBD1 is a possible D gene (6 bases). From germline, CDR1 is MNHEY and CDR2 SMNVEV (reference sequence). The V end lost 7 bases, the J end lost 2 bases, and 12 bases lay between the germline ends. The CDR3 consists of 15 residues. The CDR3 bases are TGTGCCAGCAAGGGGGTTGAGGCTGGGGCCAACGTCCTGACTTTC. Amino acid sequence: CASKGVEAGANVLTF.

This clone appeared a few times. The chain links TRBV5-5 to TRBJ1-2, with 8 bases aligning to TRBD1. The CDR3 contains 16 residues. The V segment lost 5 bases and the J segment 4 bases; nucleotides outside the gene matches: 13. The germline V gene has CDR1 SGHKS and CDR2 YYEKEE (reference sequence). Here the CDR3 DNA reads TGTGCCAGCAGTCAAACGACCAGGGGGCAAGGCTATGGCTACACCTTC. It yields the protein CASSQTTRGQGYGYTF.

This clone has just a few counts. This sequence joins TRBV7-9 and TRBJ1-5, with a possible D match to TRBD1 (6 bases). Trimming took 5 bases from V and 3 from J, leaving 11 bases between them. The CDR3 is made up of 14 amino acids. Germline assignment: CDR1 SEHNR and CDR2 FQNEAQ (reference sequence). The CDR3 DNA is TGTGCCAGCAGCCCCTGGGACACCAATCAGCCCCAGCATTTT. Protein product: CASSPWDTNQPQHF.

The gene calls are TRBV30 and TRBJ2-6; D possibly corresponds to TRBD1 (5 bases). Trimming shortened V by 3 bases and J by 1 base, and 22 bases separated the two germline ends. From germline, CDR1 is GTSNPN and CDR2 SVGIG (reference sequence). The CDR3 spans 19 residues. This CDR3 is CAWSLTVLGIGSGANVLTF. The DNA of the CDR3 is TGTGCCTGGAGCCTGACAGTGTTAGGCATAGGGTCTGGGGCCAACGTCCTGACTTTC.

The chain carries TRBV6-5 and TRBJ1-1; 7 bases align to TRBD1. CDR3 length equals 15 residues. Germline V gene lookup returns CDR1 MNHEY and CDR2 SVGAGI. V dropped 5 bases and J dropped 0; count of bases not matched to a gene: 6. CDR3 DNA: TGTGCCAGCAGTCCTCGCAGGGGGATGAACACTGAAGCTTTCTTT. Translation: CASSPRRGMNTEAFF.

This clone showed up just a few times. The chain has TRBV2 and TRBJ2-1; 11 bases fit TRBD2. Germline loops: CDR1 SNHLY, CDR2 FYNNEI. V lost 7 bases, J lost 2 bases, and 10 bases stayed unmatched. This CDR3 has 17 residues. This CDR3 reads CASTGTSGEGPYNEQFF. As DNA, the CDR3 is TGTGCCAGCACCGGGACTAGCGGAGAGGGGCCCTACAATGAGCAGTTCTTC.

This chain links TRBV6-6 with TRBJ1-2, with TRBD1 matching over 7 bases. The CDR3 covers 16 residues. The V segment lost 4 bases and the J segment 4 bases; nucleotides outside the gene matches: 12. Germline V gene sequence: CDR1 MNHNY, CDR2 SVGAGI (reference sequence). CDR3: CASSSRTGVWLYGYTF. Written as DNA, the CDR3 is TGTGCCAGCAGTTCGAGGACAGGTGTATGGCTCTATGGCTACACCTTC.

The CDR3 DNA reads as TGCAGCGTTGAAGCGAGGATTTGGGATGGCTACACCTTC. This translates into CSVEARIWDGYTF. The chain combines TRBV29-1 with TRBJ1-2; D ambiguous. Trimming shortened V by 1 base and J by 6 bases, and 12 bases separated the two germline ends. Germline V gives CDR1 SQVTM, CDR2 ANQGSEA. The CDR3 is 13 amino acids.

The rearrangement joins TRBV5-1 to TRBJ2-1; TRBD2 might be the D (5 bases). The ends were cut back, 0 bases at V and 0 bases at J, with 10 bases in the middle. CDR3 length equals 16 residues. Germline loops: CDR1 SGHRS, CDR2 YFSETQ. Here the CDR3 reads CASSLVSGSSYNEQFF. The CDR3, as DNA: TGCGCCAGCAGCTTGGTGTCGGGATCCTCCTACAATGAGCAGTTCTTC.

The rearrangement uses TRBV28 and TRBJ1-2; 7 bases fit TRBD1. CDR3 length: 15 residues. The germline V gene has CDR1 MDHEN and CDR2 SYDVKM. V was clipped by 1 base and J by 1 base; unmatched bases: 3. The CDR3 DNA is TGTGCCAGCAGTTTATCGACAGGGTATAACTATGGCTACACCTTC. This encodes CASSLSTGYNYGYTF.

The V gene is TRBV11-2, the J gene TRBJ2-7, with D possibly matching TRBD1 (6 bases). Germline CDR1 is SGHAT and CDR2 is FQNNGV. V was shortened by 4 bases and J by 2 bases, with 18 bases between the two germline ends. CDR3 length: 16 residues. The CDR3 DNA sequence: TGTGCCAGCAGCTGGGGGCGTACGACGGGACCCTACGAGCAGTACTTC. Residues: CASSWGRTTGPYEQYF.